The 8 T cell receptor beta chains below were found in one sample sequenced in a study of regulatory T cells in long-lasting Graves disease. The sample's time point: newly diagnosed GD, antithyroid drugs for less than 3 months. Generation of the TCR library employed RNA extracted from PBMCs. The TCR beta library used iRepertoire HTBI primers with Arm-PCR amplification of CDR3. TCRdb analysed the multiplex PCR reads with MiXCR anew, one entry per CDR3 protein. The repertoire has roughly 420,000 distinct CDR3 sequences, around a sixth of them found once; the top ten carry approximately 22%. The source was peripheral blood mononuclear cells (PBMCs), collected at new diagnosis, from a patient treated with antithyroid drugs. Receptor source: a female donor with Graves disease.

This clonotype has more than one count but fewer than ten. The chain joins TRBV12-3 or TRBV12-4 to TRBJ2-2, with D unresolved. Trimming shortened V by 6 bases and J by 1 base, and 9 bases separated the two germline ends. This CDR3 is 14 amino acids long. CDR3 amino acids: CASSATENTGELFF. The CDR3 DNA sequence: TGTGCCAGCAGCGCAACCGAGAACACCGGGGAGCTGTTTTTT.

About this clonotype: This may stem from a read error, because a much larger clone lies one nucleotide away. This chain links TRBV2 with TRBJ1-1; a possible D gene is TRBD1 (5 bases). The germline gives CDR1 SNHLY, CDR2 FYNNEI. Deletions cut 4 bases from V and 2 bases from J, with 17 bases between. CDR3 length: 16 amino acids. The CDR3 DNA is TGTGCCAGCAGTGTCGACGAGGGACGGCGCAACACTGAAGCTTTCTTT. Protein sequence: CASSVDEGRRNTEAFF. Full variable domain (missing parts from reference TRBV2 and TRBJ1-1): EPEVTQTPSHQVTQMGQEVILRCVPISNHLYFYWYRQILGQKVEFLVSFYNNEISEKSEIFDDQFSVERPDGSNFTLKIRSTKLEDSAMYFCASSVDEGRRNTEAFFGQGTRLTVV.

A word on this clonotype: A read error may explain this, as a much larger clone is one base away. The J gene is TRBJ2-3, the V gene TRBV9, with D possibly matching TRBD2 (6 bases). Trimming pared 7 bases from V and 6 bases from J, leaving 30 bases between. In germline, CDR1 is SGDLS, CDR2 YYNGEE. The CDR3 is 18 residues long. CDR3 protein: CASGARDGGRGWMDTQYF. Written as DNA, the CDR3 is TGTGCCAGCGGCGCAAGGGATGGGGGTCGGGGGTGGATGGATACGCAGTATTTT.

The genes are TRBV4-1 and TRBJ1-3; 9 bases fit TRBD1. The germline gives CDR1 MGHRA, CDR2 YSYEKL. CDR3 length: 16 residues. Trimming removed 0 bases from V and 5 bases from J; junction bases left unmatched: 5. The CDR3 DNA follows: TGCGCCAGCAGCCAAGATGGGACAGGGTCTAGAAACACCATATATTTT. As protein: CASSQDGTGSRNTIYF.

In this sample, this clonotype turned up many times. The rearrangement joins TRBV20-1 to TRBJ2-1, with 12 bases identical to TRBD2. The ends lost 3 bases at V and 1 base at J; junction bases unmatched: 10. There are 18 residues in the CDR3. Germline V gene sequence: CDR1 DFQATT, CDR2 SNEGSKA (reference sequence). CDR3 DNA: TGCAGTGCTAGTTTCCCTGGGACTAGCGGGTGGTCCTACAATGAGCAGTTCTTC. It is translated as CSASFPGTSGWSYNEQFF.

This clonotype was found a few times. The chain employs TRBV20-1 and TRBJ2-7; unclear D gene. CDR1 and CDR2 from the germline V gene are DFQATT and SNEGSKA (reference sequence). V was shortened by 3 bases and J by 0 bases, with 15 bases between the two germline ends. The CDR3 is made up of 15 amino acids. The CDR3 DNA follows: TGCAGTGCTAGTGGCCGTCAGATGAACTCCTACGAGCAGTACTTC. Residues: CSASGRQMNSYEQYF.

This clonotype was seen ten or more times. V gene TRBV20-1 combines with J gene TRBJ1-1; D remains unclear. V was cut by 0 bases and J by 1 base, with 9 bases left in between. Germline CDR1 DFQATT, CDR2 SNEGSKA (reference sequence). This CDR3 is 14 amino acids long. The CDR3 bases are TGCAGTGCTAGAGAATACAACGGGAACACTGAAGCTTTCTTT. Translating gives CSAREYNGNTEAFF.

There are many counts of this clonotype. CDR3 sequence (DNA): TGTGCCATCAGTGCGTTGACAGGGGGTGGCTATGGCTACACCTTC. It codes for CAISALTGGGYGYTF. The V gene is TRBV10-3, the J gene TRBJ1-2; 9 nucleotides match TRBD1. The CDR3 sequence is 15 residues long. Germline V lookup: CDR1 ENHRY, CDR2 SYGVKD. J gave up 4 bases and V 4 bases, and 7 bases lay outside the gene matches.